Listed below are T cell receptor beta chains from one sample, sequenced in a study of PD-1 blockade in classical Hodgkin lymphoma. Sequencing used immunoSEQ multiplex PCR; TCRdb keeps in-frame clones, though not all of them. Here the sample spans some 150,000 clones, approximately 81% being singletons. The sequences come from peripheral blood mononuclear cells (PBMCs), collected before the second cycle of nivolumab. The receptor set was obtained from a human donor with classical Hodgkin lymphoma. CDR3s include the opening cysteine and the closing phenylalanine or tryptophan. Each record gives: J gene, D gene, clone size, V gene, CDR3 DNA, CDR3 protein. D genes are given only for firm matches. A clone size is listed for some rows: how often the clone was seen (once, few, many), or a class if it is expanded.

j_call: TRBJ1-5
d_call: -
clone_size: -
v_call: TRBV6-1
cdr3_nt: TGTGCCAGCAGGGGTGGGGCTCAGCCCCAGCATTTT
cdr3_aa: CASRGGAQPQHF

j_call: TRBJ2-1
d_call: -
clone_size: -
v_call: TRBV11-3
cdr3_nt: TGTGCCAGCAGCTCAGTCAGGGACTACAATGAGCAGTTCTTC
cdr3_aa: CASSSVRDYNEQFF

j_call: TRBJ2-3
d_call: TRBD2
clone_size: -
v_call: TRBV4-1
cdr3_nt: TGCGCCAGCAGCCAACAAAGGGGACTAGCCGTCACAGATACGCAGTATTTT
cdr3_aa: CASSQQRGLAVTDTQYF

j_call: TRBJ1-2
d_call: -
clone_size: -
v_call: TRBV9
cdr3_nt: TGTGCCAGCAGCGTAGGGTGGGGGACTTATGGCTACACCTTC
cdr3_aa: CASSVGWGTYGYTF

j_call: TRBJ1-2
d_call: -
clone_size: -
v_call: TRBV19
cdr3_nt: TGTGCCAGTAGTATCTGGGGAGGGATCGACGGCTACACCTTC
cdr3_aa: CASSIWGGIDGYTF

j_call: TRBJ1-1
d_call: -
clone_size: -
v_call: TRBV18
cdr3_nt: TGTGCCAGCTCACTGGCAGCAGGGGTGGCTGAAGCTTTCTTT
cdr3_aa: CASSLAAGVAEAFF

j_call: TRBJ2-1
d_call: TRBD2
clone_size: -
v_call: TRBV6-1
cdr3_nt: TGTGCCAGCAGCGTATTGTTTCTAGCGGGGGATGAGCAGTTCTTC
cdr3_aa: CASSVLFLAGDEQFF

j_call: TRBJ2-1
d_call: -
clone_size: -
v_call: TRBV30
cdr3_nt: TGTGCCTTGACTTACTACAATGAGCAGTTCTTC
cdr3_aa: CALTYYNEQFF

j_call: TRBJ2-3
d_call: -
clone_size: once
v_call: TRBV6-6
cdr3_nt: TGTGCCAGCAGTTACCGGGGGGATACGCAGTATTTT
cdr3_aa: CASSYRGDTQYF

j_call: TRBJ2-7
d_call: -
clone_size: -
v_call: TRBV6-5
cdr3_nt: TGTGCCAGCAGAAACCGAAACGAACTCAACGAGCAGTACTTC
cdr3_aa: CASRNRNELNEQYF

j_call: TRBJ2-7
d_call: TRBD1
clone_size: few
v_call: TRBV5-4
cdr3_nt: TGTGCCAGCAGCCGTACTGGACAGGGGACCTACGAGCAGTACTTC
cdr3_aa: CASSRTGQGTYEQYF

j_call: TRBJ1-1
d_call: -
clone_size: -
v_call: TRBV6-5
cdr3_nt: TGTGCCAGCCGCGGAGGGGCGCTCACTGAAGCTTTCTTT
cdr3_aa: CASRGGALTEAFF

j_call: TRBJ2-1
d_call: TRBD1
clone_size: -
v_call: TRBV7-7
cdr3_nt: TGTGCCAGCAGTCAGACAGGGGGCGCCCACAATGAGCAGTTCTTC
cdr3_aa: CASSQTGGAHNEQFF

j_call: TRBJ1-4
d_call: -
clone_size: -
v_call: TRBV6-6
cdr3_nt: TGTGCCAGCGCCCTGGACTTCGGTGAAAAACTGTTTTTT
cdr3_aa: CASALDFGEKLFF

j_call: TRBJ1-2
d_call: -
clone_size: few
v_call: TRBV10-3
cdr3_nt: TGTGCCATCAGTGAGTCGATAGGGGAAGGCTACACCTTC
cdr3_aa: CAISESIGEGYTF

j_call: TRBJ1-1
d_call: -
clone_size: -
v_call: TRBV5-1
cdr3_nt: TGCGCCAGCAGCGGACGGACAGTGAACACTGAAGCTTTCTTT
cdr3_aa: CASSGRTVNTEAFF

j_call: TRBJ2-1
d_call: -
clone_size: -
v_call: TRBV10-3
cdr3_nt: TGTGCCATCAGTGACCAGGGGGGCTCCTACAATGAGCAGTTCTTC
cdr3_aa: CAISDQGGSYNEQFF

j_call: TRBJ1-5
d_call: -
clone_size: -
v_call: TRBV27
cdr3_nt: TGTGCCAGCAGTTTAGGGACGAGCAATCAGCCCCAGCATTTT
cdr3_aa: CASSLGTSNQPQHF

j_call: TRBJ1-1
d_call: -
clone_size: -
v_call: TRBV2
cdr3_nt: TGTGCCAGCAGTGAAGGCCTCAGGTTCGGGCACACTGAAGCTTTCTTT
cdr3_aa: CASSEGLRFGHTEAFF

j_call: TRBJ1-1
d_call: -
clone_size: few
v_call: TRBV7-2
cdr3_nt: TGTGCCAGCAGTCAAACACCGCCGTGGACTGAAGCTTTCTTT
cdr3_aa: CASSQTPPWTEAFF

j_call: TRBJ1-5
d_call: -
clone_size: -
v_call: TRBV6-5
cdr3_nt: TGTGCCAGCAGCCCAACAGGGAATCAGCCCCAGCATTTT
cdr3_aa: CASSPTGNQPQHF

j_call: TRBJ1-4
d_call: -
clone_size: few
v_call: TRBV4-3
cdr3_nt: TGCGCCAGCAGCGGGACCCGGGGCCAGGGTAATGAAAAACTGTTTTTT
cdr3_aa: CASSGTRGQGNEKLFF

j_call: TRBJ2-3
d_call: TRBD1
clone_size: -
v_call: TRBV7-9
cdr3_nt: TGTGCCAGCAGCTTGCACAGGGGTACAGATACGCAGTATTTT
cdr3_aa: CASSLHRGTDTQYF

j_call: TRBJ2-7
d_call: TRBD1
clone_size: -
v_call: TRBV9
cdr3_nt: TGTGCCAGCAGCGTAGGGGACAGGGGCAGATCCTACGAGCAGTACTTC
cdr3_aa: CASSVGDRGRSYEQYF

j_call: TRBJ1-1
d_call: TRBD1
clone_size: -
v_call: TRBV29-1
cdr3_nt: TGCAGCGCCCTAAGGACAGGGTTTTACACTGAAGCTTTCTTT
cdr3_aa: CSALRTGFYTEAFF

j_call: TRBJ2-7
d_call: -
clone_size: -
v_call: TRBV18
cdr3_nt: TGTGCCAGCTCACCACAGTGGGCTACTAATTCTTTCTACGAGCAGTACTTC
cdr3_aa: CASSPQWATNSFYEQYF

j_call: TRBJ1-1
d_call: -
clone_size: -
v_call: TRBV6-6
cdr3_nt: TGTGCCAGCAGTTACTCGTGGCAGTTGAACACTGAAGCTTTCTTT
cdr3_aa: CASSYSWQLNTEAFF

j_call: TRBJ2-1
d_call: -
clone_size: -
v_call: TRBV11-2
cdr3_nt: TGTGCCAGCAGCAGAGTGGATGAGCAGTTCTTC
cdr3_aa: CASSRVDEQFF

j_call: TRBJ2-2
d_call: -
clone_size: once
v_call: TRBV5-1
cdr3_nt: TGCGCCAGCAGCTTGGCCGGAAACACCGGGGAGCTGTTTTTT
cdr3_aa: CASSLAGNTGELFF

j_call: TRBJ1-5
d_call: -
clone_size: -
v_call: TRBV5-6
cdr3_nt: TGTGCCAGCAGCTTGGGGGATCAGCCCCAGCATTTT
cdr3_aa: CASSLGDQPQHF

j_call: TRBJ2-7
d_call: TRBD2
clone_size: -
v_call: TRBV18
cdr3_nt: TGTGCCAGCTCACCCGCGGGTGGGAGCGGGGGTAAGAAGCAGTACTTC
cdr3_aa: CASSPAGGSGGKKQYF

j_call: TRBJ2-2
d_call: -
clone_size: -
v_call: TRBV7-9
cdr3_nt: TGTGCCAGCAGCTTCGATCTTCCCGGGGAGCTGTTTTTT
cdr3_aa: CASSFDLPGELFF

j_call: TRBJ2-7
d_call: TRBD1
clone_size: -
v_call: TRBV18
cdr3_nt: TGTGCCAGCTCACGGACAGGAAATTCCGAGCAGTACTTC
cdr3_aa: CASSRTGNSEQYF

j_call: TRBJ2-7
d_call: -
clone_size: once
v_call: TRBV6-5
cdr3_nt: TGTGCCAGCAGTCTAAGGGCCCTAACCTACGAGCAGTACTTC
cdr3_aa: CASSLRALTYEQYF

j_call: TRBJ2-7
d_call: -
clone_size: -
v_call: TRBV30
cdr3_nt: TGTGCCTGGAGTGTATTAGGGGCAGGAGAGCAGTACTTC
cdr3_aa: CAWSVLGAGEQYF

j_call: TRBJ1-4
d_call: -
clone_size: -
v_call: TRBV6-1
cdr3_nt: TGTGCCAGCAGTGAAAGGGGTTATTTGGGTGTCGAAAAACTGTTTTTT
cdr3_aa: CASSERGYLGVEKLFF

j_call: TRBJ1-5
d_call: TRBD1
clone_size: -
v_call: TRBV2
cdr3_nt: TGTGCCAGCAGGGGGACAGGGACTAGCAATCAGCCCCAGCATTTT
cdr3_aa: CASRGTGTSNQPQHF

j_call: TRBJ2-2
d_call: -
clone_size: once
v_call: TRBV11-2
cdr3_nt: TGTGCCAGCAGCTTAGGCCCAGAGGCAGGGACCGGGGAGCTGTTTTTT
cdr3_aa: CASSLGPEAGTGELFF

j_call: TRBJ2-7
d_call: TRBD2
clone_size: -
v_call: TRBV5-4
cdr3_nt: TGTGCCAGCAGCCCGATGACTAGCGGAAGCTCCTACGAGCAGTACTTC
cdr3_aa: CASSPMTSGSSYEQYF

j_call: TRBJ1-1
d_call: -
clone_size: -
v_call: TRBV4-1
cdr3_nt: TGCGCCAGCAGCCCTACAGGGTTGGAGAACACTGAAGCTTTCTTT
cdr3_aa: CASSPTGLENTEAFF